The source of this TCR beta chain is a study of molecular identifiers for immune sequencing clone quantification. Ten or more counts support this clonotype. Per germline, CDR1 MGHDK and CDR2 SYGVNS. V shed 3 bases and J 3 bases; nucleotides not matched to a gene: 12. This CDR3 region has 18 residues. Previously described methods and listed TCR primers were used for bulk TCR libraries. One entry per CDR3 protein results from TCRdb running MiXCR on the PCR reads. Here the sample spans around 40,000 distinct CDR3 sequences, 15% to 20% being singletons. A CD8+CD4-CCR7+CD45RA+ phenotype served as the sorting definition for naive CD8 T cells.

The source is a human donor in good health. Some libraries in this study had Jurkat cell RNA spiked in. The rearrangement uses TRBV25-1 and TRBJ2-1, with 9 bases fitting TRBD2. Input material: naive CD8+ T cells from blood, with Jurkat cell RNA spiked in. Subset meaning: FACS-sorted CD8+CD4-CCR7+CD45RA+ naive T cells. In DNA form, the CDR3 reads TGTGCCAGCAGTGACCCCCGCGGACTAGCGACAGACTACAATGAGCAGTTCTTC. Translated, it gives CASSDPRGLATDYNEQFF.